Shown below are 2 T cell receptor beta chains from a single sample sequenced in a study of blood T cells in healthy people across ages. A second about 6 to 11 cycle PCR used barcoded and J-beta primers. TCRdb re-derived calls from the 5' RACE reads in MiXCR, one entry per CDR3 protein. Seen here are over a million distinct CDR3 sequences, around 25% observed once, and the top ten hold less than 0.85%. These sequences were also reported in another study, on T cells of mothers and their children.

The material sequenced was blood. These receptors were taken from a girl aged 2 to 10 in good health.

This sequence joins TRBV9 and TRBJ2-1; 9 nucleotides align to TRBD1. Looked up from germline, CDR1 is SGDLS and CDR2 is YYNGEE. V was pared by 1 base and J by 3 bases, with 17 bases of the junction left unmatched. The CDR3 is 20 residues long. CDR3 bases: TGTGCCAGCAGCGTAACAACAAAGACCGGGACAGGGACCCACTACAATGAGCAGTTCTTC. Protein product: CASSVTTKTGTGTHYNEQFF.

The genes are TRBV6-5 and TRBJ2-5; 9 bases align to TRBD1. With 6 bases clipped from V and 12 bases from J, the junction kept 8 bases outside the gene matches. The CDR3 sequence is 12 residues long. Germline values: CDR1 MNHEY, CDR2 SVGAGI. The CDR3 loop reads CASSPGQGRKYF. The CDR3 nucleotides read TGTGCCAGCAGCCCGGGACAGGGAAGGAAGTACTTC.